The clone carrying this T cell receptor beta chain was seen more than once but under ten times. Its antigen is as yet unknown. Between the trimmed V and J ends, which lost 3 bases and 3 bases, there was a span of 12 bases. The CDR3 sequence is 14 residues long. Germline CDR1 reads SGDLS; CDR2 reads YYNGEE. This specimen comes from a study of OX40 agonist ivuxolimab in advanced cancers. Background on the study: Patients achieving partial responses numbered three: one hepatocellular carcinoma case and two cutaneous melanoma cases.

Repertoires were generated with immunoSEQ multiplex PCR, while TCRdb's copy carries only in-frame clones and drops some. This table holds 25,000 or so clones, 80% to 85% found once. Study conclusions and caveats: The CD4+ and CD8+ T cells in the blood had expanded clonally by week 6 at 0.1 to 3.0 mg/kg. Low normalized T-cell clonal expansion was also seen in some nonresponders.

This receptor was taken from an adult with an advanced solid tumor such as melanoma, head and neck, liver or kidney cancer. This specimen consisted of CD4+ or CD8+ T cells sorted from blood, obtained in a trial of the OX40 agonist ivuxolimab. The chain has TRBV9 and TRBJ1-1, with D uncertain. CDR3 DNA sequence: TGTGCCAGCAGCGCCATGGGAGGGTACACTGAAGCTTTCTTT. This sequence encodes CASSAMGGYTEAFF.